This T cell receptor (beta chain) appears in the sequencing data of a study of blood T cell repertoires in COVID-19 (dated by TCRdb to the early 2020s). Regarding the study in general: Samples from collaborators originated in the United States, Italy and Spain and spanned both the acute and convalescent phases of COVID-19. The material from the prospective study consisted of cDNA or gDNA derived from T cells, B-cell-depleted T cells, or PBMCs. Deeply sampled blood TCRbeta repertoires from subjects exposed to, actively infected with, or recovered from COVID-19 were included in the dataset. A freely available public database, intended as a resource for researchers studying the immune response to SARS-CoV-2, is where the repertoires were released. The samples were drawn from the first 160 participants of the ongoing ImmuneRACE study and from some 1,300 subjects provided by 6 global collaborators. Sample metadata almost always included a de-identified subject ID, COVID-19 status, age in years and sex. Where available, HLA class I and class II types were taken from metadata supplied by the sample provider and were not determined by assay-based typing.

Participants in the prospective study were enrolled through a virtual design, were aged roughly 18 to 100 years, and lived in fewer than 30 United States geographic areas. Cohort assignment in the prospective study relied on participant-reported clinical history from a screening survey and a study questionnaire. Exposed participants had been in contact, within 2 weeks of entering the study, with a person who had a PCR-confirmed or clinician-diagnosed case of COVID-19. Mobile phlebotomists in the prospective study collected whole blood, serum and a nasopharyngeal or oropharyngeal swab from every participant. Over a roughly 2-month period, participants in the prospective study had the option of providing additional blood draws and questionnaires. Before DNA extraction, blood samples from the prospective study were shipped at room temperature or frozen. Worth noting for this clone: Which antigen it targets is not known. The sample holds no much larger clone one base away, and base qualities are not on file.

The germline V gene specifies SGDLS as CDR1 and YYNGEE as CDR2. The CDR3 sequence holds 13 residues, the cysteine and phenylalanine included. Only the CDR3 part of the read is kept: 39 bases, read in frame from the first base. The germline V end is reduced by 3 bases and the J end by 4 bases; junction bases left unmatched: 3. Overall study results and their limits: The quantity of clinical and demographic metadata differed by source and by participant and was supplied without curation.

TCRbeta CDR3 regions were amplified from genomic DNA using the immunoSEQ Assay, a bias-controlled multiplex PCR. The study's processing was this. Within the assay, amplification of reference gene primers was used to estimate how many nucleated cells each sample contained. To quantify the absolute abundance of each unique TCRbeta CDR3 rearrangement, sequence reads were collapsed and filtered. Productive Simpson clonality was computed per sample as the square root of Simpson's diversity index over productive rearrangements. TCRdb carries this immuneACCESS record with in-frame sequences only. Its versions omit some clonotypes, under half of them owing to an unresolved V gene in the studies checked, with the rest unexplained. That table supplies the V and J calls and clone size; D and trimming were determined from the DNA. For this sample there are about 180,000 clones; 80% appear just once. Approximately 15% of the sample comes from the top ten.

The source of this sequence is a man between 60 and 70 years old who had been exposed to COVID-19. The rearrangement combines TRBV9 with TRBJ1-1; TRBD1 fits 7 bases in the junction. Source material: PBMCs or T cells enriched from blood (not recorded which). CDR3 protein: CASSATGATEAFF. The DNA sequence follows: TGTGCCAGCAGCGCAACAGGGGCCACTGAAGCTTTCTTT.